These T cell receptor beta chains were read from a single sample in a study of PD-L1 blockade in urothelial cancer. TCRdb keeps only in-frame clones here, not all; method: immunoSEQ multiplex PCR. The sample records 84,000 or so clones, about 84% being singletons. Sequencing used PBMCs, obtained around atezolizumab (anti-PD-L1) treatment. Receptor source: a man aged 55 to 70 with urothelial cancer. CDR3s include the opening cysteine and the closing phenylalanine or tryptophan. The D gene is left open where the match is weak. Rows give clone size only sometimes, using once, few, many, or a class for an expanded clone.

v_call,d_call,j_call,clone_size,cdr3_nt,cdr3_aa
TRBV5-8,NA,TRBJ2-1,NA,TGTGCCAGCAGCTTTTGGCAGGGAGGCATCAATGAGCAGTTCTTC,CASSFWQGGINEQFF
TRBV7-9,TRBD1,TRBJ1-1,NA,TGTGCCAGCGTCCAAACAGGGGCCTTGAACACTGAAGCTTTCTTT,CASVQTGALNTEAFF
TRBV15,TRBD1,TRBJ2-7,NA,TGTGCCACCAGCAGGGGACAGGGCCACTACGAGCAGTACTTC,CATSRGQGHYEQYF
TRBV30,NA,TRBJ2-3,NA,TGTGCCTGGAGTAAGGGGGGGAGCACAGATACGCAGTATTTT,CAWSKGGSTDTQYF
TRBV19,NA,TRBJ2-5,NA,TGTGCCAGTAGTCCCCAGTCTCAAGAGACCCAGTACTTC,CASSPQSQETQYF
TRBV7-3,TRBD1,TRBJ2-7,NA,TGTGCCAGCAGCCTCGGACAGGGAACCTACGAGCAGTACTTC,CASSLGQGTYEQYF
TRBV5-1,NA,TRBJ2-3,NA,TGCGCCAGCAGCTTGGACAGGGTTGGCACAGATACGCAGTATTTT,CASSLDRVGTDTQYF
TRBV2,TRBD1,TRBJ2-2,NA,TGTGCCAGCAGTAACCAGGGGGCCGGGGAGCTGTTTTTT,CASSNQGAGELFF
TRBV12-5,TRBD1,TRBJ1-5,NA,TGTGCTAGTGGAAACGGGGACAGGGGAGGGCAGCCCCAGCATTTT,CASGNGDRGGQPQHF
TRBV6-5,NA,TRBJ1-4,NA,TGTGCCAGCAGTTACGGCCGAAGGGGCCGAGGAAAACTGTTTTTT,CASSYGRRGRGKLFF
TRBV19,TRBD2,TRBJ2-1,NA,TGTGCCAGTAGCGACGGGGGGGCAGGCTCAAATGAGCAGTTCTTC,CASSDGGAGSNEQFF
TRBV7-9,NA,TRBJ2-2,NA,TGTGCCAGCAGCCCGGGGTCCGGGGAGCTGTTTTTT,CASSPGSGELFF
TRBV9,TRBD2,TRBJ2-5,NA,TGTGCCAGCAGCGTCAGCGGGGGCGGGGGGGAGACCCAGTACTTC,CASSVSGGGGETQYF
TRBV25-1,NA,TRBJ1-1,NA,TGTGCCAGCAGTGAACCCCGGGGAGTCGAAAATTTCGCTTTCTTT,CASSEPRGVENFAFF
TRBV9,NA,TRBJ1-3,NA,TGTGCCAGCAGCGTAGGCCAGTCATCTGGAAACACCATATATTTT,CASSVGQSSGNTIYF
TRBV7-7,NA,TRBJ2-5,NA,TGTGCTAGCAGCTCCGGGACTGGAACACAAGAGACCCAGTACTTC,CASSSGTGTQETQYF
TRBV7-3,TRBD2,TRBJ2-3,NA,TGTGCCAGCAGAATGGGGGGGAGCACAGATACGCAGTATTTT,CASRMGGSTDTQYF
TRBV6-6,NA,TRBJ2-7,NA,TGTGCCAGCAGTTACCCGAGAGGGTCAGCCTACGAGCAGTACTTC,CASSYPRGSAYEQYF
TRBV7-3,TRBD1,TRBJ2-2,NA,TGTGCCAGCAGCAAACTGACAGGGGGAGCTGGCGGGGAGCTGTTTTTT,CASSKLTGGAGGELFF
TRBV9,NA,TRBJ2-1,once,TGTGCCAGCAGCGTAAGCGTTGGGACAAGGGTTTACAATGAGCAGTTCTTC,CASSVSVGTRVYNEQFF
TRBV4-3,NA,TRBJ2-3,NA,TGCGCCAGCAGCCAAGGGGTAGCGGAGCCCACAGATACGCAGTATTTT,CASSQGVAEPTDTQYF
TRBV29-1,NA,TRBJ2-3,NA,TGCAGCGTCTCCCCAGGGATAGATACGCAGTATTTT,CSVSPGIDTQYF
TRBV19,NA,TRBJ1-1,few,TGTGCCAGTACCTTTCAGGGAAAGGCTGAAGCTTTCTTT,CASTFQGKAEAFF
TRBV29-1,NA,TRBJ2-2,few,TGCAGCGTTGTCAAGGAGACCGGGGAGCTGTTTTTT,CSVVKETGELFF
TRBV19,NA,TRBJ2-1,NA,TGTGCCAGTAGCCCGGGAATACGTCCGCCACCATTCTTC,CASSPGIRPPPFF
TRBV5-5,NA,TRBJ1-5,NA,TGTGCCAGCAGCTTGGACGGGACACCATATCAGCCCCAGCATTTT,CASSLDGTPYQPQHF
TRBV4-1,NA,TRBJ1-1,NA,TGCGCCAGCAGCCAAGGGGCGGCAGGGAGGATGAACACTGAAGCTTTCTTT,CASSQGAAGRMNTEAFF
TRBV18,TRBD1,TRBJ2-1,NA,TGTGCCAGCTCACCACCTAGGACAGGGGCCAGCTCCTACAATGAGCAGTTCTTC,CASSPPRTGASSYNEQFF
TRBV29-1,TRBD1,TRBJ2-2,NA,TGCAGCGTCCGGGACAGGGATCGGACCGGGGAGCTGTTTTTT,CSVRDRDRTGELFF